This T cell receptor beta chain comes out of a study of shared clonotypes between healthy human individuals. The overall study: CD4 naive and CD4 memory each took three plates per donor, while CD8 naive took two and CD8 memory one. Findings and limits, study-wide: Sampling included only blood; tissue repertoires likely differ.

A word on this clone: Its antigen is not identified. This sample includes further DNA sequences coding for the same CDR3.

Donors had no recently reported acute infections or vaccinations and were HIV-negative. Only Caucasian adults living in Nashville, Tennessee made up the donor group. Germline CDR1 and CDR2: ENHRY and SYGVKD. The trim removed 6 bases at V and 4 bases at J, leaving 1 base unmatched. The CDR3 covers 14 residues. TCRdb keeps only in-frame clones here, not all; method: immunoSEQ multiplex PCR. Among some 1 million clones, around 74% were seen once, and the ten largest hold approximately 1.5%. Sample: memory CD4+ T cells sorted from blood. Noted subset: CD45RA-negative fraction. This TCR derives from a man aged 18 to 30 in good health. The J gene is TRBJ1-4, the V gene TRBV10-3; TRBD1 matches at 11 bases. The CDR3 protein is CAIRGQGDNEKLFF. The CDR3 nucleotides are TGTGCCATCAGGGGACAGGGGGATAATGAAAAACTGTTTTTT.